A single sample gave rise to the 21 T cell receptor beta chains below, sequenced in a study of CD8+CD57+ T cells in acquired aplastic anemia. Flow cytometry had shown expanded CD8+CD57+ cells in the patients chosen for sequencing. The template used for profiling TCR beta VDJ and CDR3 was genomic DNA. TCRdb re-analysed the reads in MiXCR, keeping a single row per CDR3 protein. This table holds 100,000 to 150,000 distinct CDR3 sequences, 30% to 45% found once. Sequenced: sorted CD4+, CD8+, or CD8+CD57+ T cells (not recorded which) from PBMCs. The source is a human donor with aplastic anemia.

This clonotype was detected a few times. The chain is built from TRBV20-1 and TRBJ1-4, with D possibly TRBD1 on 5 matching bases. The V end lost 1 base, the J end lost 8 bases, and 14 bases lay between the germline ends. Germline values: CDR1 DFQATT, CDR2 SNEGSKA (reference sequence). The CDR3 is made up of 14 amino acids. CDR3 region: CSARVKNRREKLFF. CDR3 nucleotides: TGCAGTGCTAGAGTAAAGAACAGGCGGGAAAAACTGTTTTTT.

The chain links TRBV2 to TRBJ2-7; D ambiguous. The ends were cut back, 3 bases at V and 7 bases at J, with 16 bases in the middle. The CDR3 is 14 amino acids. Germline V gene sequence: CDR1 SNHLY, CDR2 FYNNEI. DNA of the CDR3: TGTGCCAGCAGTGAGGGTGTCAGGTCTGAGGAGCAGTACGTC. Amino acids: CASSEGVRSEEQYV.

The V gene is TRBV10-3, the J gene TRBJ2-2; D not resolved. From germline, CDR1 is ENHRY and CDR2 SYGVKD. Trimming pared 0 bases from V and 1 base from J, leaving 6 bases between. The CDR3 has 15 residues. The CDR3 loop is CAISESTGNTGELFF. The CDR3 DNA reads as TGTGCCATCAGTGAGTCCACGGGGAACACCGGGGAGCTGTTTTTT.

In its sample, this clonotype was seen many times. The CDR3 sequence: CASSSGVNEQFF. For the CDR3, the DNA is TGCGCCAGCAGCTCCGGGGTCAATGAGCAGTTCTTC. The chain is built from TRBV5-1 and TRBJ2-1, with D tentatively TRBD2 (5 bases). Germline V gene data show CDR1 as SGHRS and CDR2 as YFSETQ. This CDR3 has 12 residues. The germline V and J ends were trimmed by 3 bases and 6 bases, with 7 bases remaining between them.

The rearrangement joins TRBV19 to TRBJ2-1, with D perhaps assigned TRBD1 or TRBD2 (5 bases each). Trimming took off 6 bases at V and 1 base at J, with 13 bases between the two ends. Germline V gene sequence: CDR1 LNHDA, CDR2 SQIVND (reference sequence). The CDR3 loop spans 15 amino acids. CDR3 protein: CASRGPTGSYNEQFF. For the CDR3, the DNA is TGTGCCAGTAGGGGGCCCACGGGGTCCTACAATGAGCAGTTCTTC. Full variable domain (missing parts from reference TRBV19 and TRBJ2-1): DGGITQSPKYLFRKEGQNVTLSCEQNLNHDAMYWYRQDPGQGLRLIYYSQIVNDFQKGDIAEGYSVSREKKESFPLTVTSAQKNPTAFYLCASRGPTGSYNEQFFGPGTRLTVL.

This clonotype came up a few times. The chain recombines TRBV3-1 with TRBJ2-1; D not certain. V was clipped by 4 bases and J by 5 bases, with 9 bases between them. This CDR3 is built from 13 residues. Germline lookup yields CDR1 LGHDT and CDR2 YNNKEL (reference sequence). CDR3 sequence reads: CASSPRVDNEQFF. The CDR3 region has the DNA TGTGCCAGCAGCCCCCGCGTGGACAATGAGCAGTTCTTC.

In this sample, this clonotype turned up once. V usage is TRBV15 and J usage is TRBJ1-3; D remains ambiguous. V was cut by 5 bases and J by 0 bases, with 14 bases left in between. This CDR3 is built from 16 residues. Germline values: CDR1 LNHNV, CDR2 YYDKDF (reference sequence). The CDR3 DNA sequence: TGTGCCACCAGCCGAGGACCGGGTGACTCTGGAAACACCATATATTTT. Translated: CATSRGPGDSGNTIYF.

This clonotype has a count of ten or more. CDR3 amino acids: CASSDTFSVGDTQYF. CDR3 nucleotide sequence: TGTGCCAGCAGTGACACTTTCAGTGTGGGAGATACGCAGTATTTT. The rearrangement joins TRBV6-4 to TRBJ2-3; D call uncertain. This CDR3 region has 15 residues. V was pared by 2 bases and J by 5 bases, with 14 bases between. Looked up from germline, CDR1 is MRHNA and CDR2 is SNTAGT.

This chain uses TRBV30 with TRBJ2-2; 8 nucleotides align to TRBD1. The CDR3 loop spans 14 amino acids. With V trimmed by 2 bases and J by 6 bases, 5 bases remained unmatched. Germline CDR1 GTSNPN, CDR2 SVGIG (reference sequence). The CDR3 spells CAWSTQDRAGELFF. CDR3 nucleotide sequence: TGTGCCTGGAGTACTCAGGACAGGGCCGGGGAGCTGTTTTTT.

The sample holds a few counts of this clonotype. The rearrangement joins TRBV5-6 to TRBJ1-4; 7 nucleotides align to TRBD1. The CDR3 contains 16 residues. The V and J ends lost 4 bases and 4 bases, in that order; junction bases with no gene match: 10. Germline V gives CDR1 SGHDT, CDR2 YYEEEE. The CDR3 region is CASSPRRDSFNEKLFF. DNA for the CDR3: TGTGCCAGCAGCCCGCGCCGGGACAGCTTTAATGAAAAACTGTTTTTT.

This clonotype was observed once. The chain links TRBV15 to TRBJ2-3; 9 bases align to TRBD1. There are 14 residues in the CDR3. The trim removed 9 bases at V and 2 bases at J, leaving 6 bases unmatched. Germline V CDR1 and CDR2: LNHNV, YYDKDF (reference sequence). CDR3 DNA sequence: TGTGCCACTGGGACAGGGAGGGACACAGATACGCAGTATTTT. Its protein is CATGTGRDTDTQYF.

The V gene is TRBV6-1, the J gene TRBJ1-4; perhaps TRBD1 as D (5 bases). This CDR3 is built from 14 residues. CDR1 is MNHNS and CDR2 is SASEGT in the germline V gene. V was cut by 6 bases and J by 8 bases, with 16 bases left in between. CDR3 sequence reads: CASSLRRGREKLFF. The CDR3 region has the DNA TGTGCCAGCAGCCTGCGAAGGGGTAGGGAAAAACTGTTTTTT.

This clonotype turned up a few times. The chain uses TRBV4-1 and TRBJ2-1; 13 bases map to TRBD2. Trimming cost V 1 base and J 5 bases; bases outside gene matches: 14. CDR3 length equals 20 residues. Germline values: CDR1 MGHRA, CDR2 YSYEKL. CDR3 nucleotides: TGCGCCAGCAGCCAAGGAGGACTAGCGGGGGTAACGTCTAAGAACAATGAGCAGTTCTTC. Its translation: CASSQGGLAGVTSKNNEQFF.

This clonotype was seen only a few times. The chain uses TRBV6-2 or TRBV6-3 and TRBJ2-6, with no clear D. Germline CDR1 and CDR2: MNHEY and SVGEGT. The CDR3 contains 15 residues. Trimming pared 4 bases from V and 1 base from J, leaving 8 bases between. The CDR3 is CASSLIRSGANVLTF. CDR3 sequence (DNA): TGTGCCAGCAGTTTGATCCGGTCTGGGGCCAACGTCCTGACTTTC.

The chain carries TRBV2 and TRBJ1-6, with 8 bases identical to TRBD1. CDR3 length: 12 residues. V lost 8 bases to trimming and J lost 8 bases; unmatched junction nucleotides: 2. The germline V gene encodes CDR1 SNHLY and CDR2 FYNNEI. CDR3 coding DNA: TGTGCCAGCGGACAGGGTCATTCACCCCTCCACTTT. Translating gives CASGQGHSPLHF.

This clonotype was detected many times. J is TRBJ2-1 and V is TRBV10-2, with a tentative D call TRBD1 (6 bases). The germline CDR1 and CDR2 sequences are WSHSY and SAAADI. Trimming took 5 bases from V and 0 from J, leaving 8 bases between them. The CDR3 is made up of 14 amino acids. CDR3 amino acids: CASSTGLSYNEQFF. The CDR3 DNA reads TGCGCCAGCAGTACAGGGCTCTCCTACAATGAGCAGTTCTTC.

This clonotype was seen ten or more times. This chain links TRBV6-1 with TRBJ1-5; D is uncertain. The CDR3 contains 16 residues. Germline V gives CDR1 MNHNS, CDR2 SASEGT. The germline V and J ends were trimmed by 2 bases and 1 base, with 12 bases remaining between them. Here the CDR3 reads CASSESPRGSNQPQHF. Here the CDR3 DNA reads TGTGCCAGCAGTGAATCACCCCGGGGAAGCAATCAGCCCCAGCATTTT.

This chain joins TRBV28 and TRBJ1-3; 7 nucleotides match TRBD1. This CDR3 spans 16 amino acids. The trim removed 4 bases at V and 0 bases at J, leaving 6 bases unmatched. CDR1 MDHEN and CDR2 SYDVKM come from the germline V gene. CDR3 region: CASSSPGQSSGNTIYF. The CDR3, as DNA: TGTGCCAGCAGTTCGCCGGGACAGAGCTCTGGAAACACCATATATTTT.

This clonotype was found many times. The chain recombines TRBV27 with TRBJ1-2; TRBD1 matches 9 bases. The CDR3 covers 15 residues. Germline assignment: CDR1 MNHEY and CDR2 SMNVEV (reference sequence). J gave up 4 bases and V 5 bases, and 8 bases lay outside the gene matches. The CDR3 sequence: CASSPTGGPSYGYTF. The CDR3 DNA follows: TGTGCCAGCAGTCCCACAGGGGGCCCGAGCTATGGCTACACCTTC.

This clonotype was counted at least ten times. The gene calls are TRBV20-1 and TRBJ2-1; 8 bases line up with TRBD2. Germline V lookup: CDR1 DFQATT, CDR2 SNEGSKA (reference sequence). V was clipped by 2 bases and J by 8 bases; unmatched bases: 8. The CDR3 runs 14 residues. CDR3 sequence: CSARRPGGPDEQFF. CDR3 bases: TGCAGTGCTAGACGGCCGGGGGGGCCGGATGAGCAGTTCTTC.

The chain joins TRBV9 to TRBJ1-5; D is possibly TRBD1 (6 bases). Germline CDR1 SGDLS, CDR2 YYNGEE. The CDR3 runs 14 residues. Trimming took off 2 bases at V and 4 bases at J, with 10 bases between the two ends. The CDR3 coding sequence is TGTGCCAGCAGCGTTGGGACACTAAATCAGCCCCAGCATTTT. This translates into CASSVGTLNQPQHF.